This TCR beta chain was sequenced in a study of blood T cells in healthy people across ages (dated by TCRdb to about 2015). In the study overall: In model experiments, template switching captured about one uniquely barcoded TCR beta cDNA molecule for every two T cells. Donors of different ages were randomly distributed across sequencing lanes to avoid experimental bias. To track age-related changes in TCR beta repertoire diversity, the study relied on deep sequencing normalized with unique cDNA molecular identifiers. Using the same blood draw, the study looked at two additional independent replicas of 1 million unique cDNA reads for two donors, one aged 18 to 30 and the other aged 80 or older. The donors were split into four age groups: young (average about 15 years), middle-aged (around 40), aged (about 62) and long-lived (approximately 80).

The library was built by means of 5' RACE. For sequencing, an Illumina HiSeq 2500 was employed. A second about 7 to 11 cycle PCR used a sample-barcoded 5' primer and a J-beta primer mix. Each TCR beta cDNA molecule received a unique molecular identifier from a template-switch 5' adaptor carrying 12 random nucleotides. Each sample yielded at least 3 million CDR3-containing paired-end reads. All of the RNA was converted into first-strand cDNA using the Mint cDNA synthesis kit, with a TRBC-specific oligonucleotide serving as the primer. All cDNA was treated with uracil-DNA glycosylase and then went through a first 18-cycle PCR with the universal primers M1SS and BC2_uni_R. The paper's data handling went like this. Each sample was normalized by randomly selecting 1 million high-quality reads, each carrying a distinct molecular identifier. Instead of being binned into consensus sequences, reads that shared molecular identifiers were thrown out. MiTCR, with a Q25 quality threshold and the strictest error-elimination algorithm, was used for CDR3 identification, clonotype clustering and error correction. A nonparametric unseen species model with Euler transformation was used to estimate lower-bound total TCR beta diversity. The raw public data were reprocessed by TCRdb itself: fastp quality trimming at Q25, MiXCR clonotype calling, in-frame beta chains only. Each entry merges the rows of one CDR3 protein and shows their most common DNA and genes. The V and J calls come from TCRdb's annotation, not from the publication. The sample yields around 1,600,000 distinct CDR3 sequences; approximately 39% were counted once. Jointly, the top ten make up around 4% of the sample.

CDR1 and CDR2, looked up from the germline V gene, are KGHSH and LQKENI. Trimming at the junction amounts to 8 bases on V and 6 bases on J, and the germline ends lie 17 bases apart. From its cysteine to its phenylalanine, the CDR3 spans 15 amino acids. Kept here is only the CDR3 DNA, which spans 45 bases and is read in frame from base 1. The donors were a few dozen Caucasian individuals from Russia, aged roughly 6 to 95 years, who were systemically healthy. Each donor gave about 11 milliliters of peripheral blood, drawn into EDTA-treated Vacutainer tubes. Ficoll-Paque density-gradient centrifugation was used to isolate PBMCs, with at least 7 million per sample. Total RNA, at least 6 micrograms per sample, was extracted from PBMCs with Trizol reagent. For every donor, flow cytometry on a PBMC aliquot measured the percentage of naive CD45RAhigh/CD27high T cells. This clonotype was observed a handful of times. Its antigen is unknown. No much larger clone exists at a distance of one base, and base qualities are not known.

Overall study results and their limits: Observed TCR beta diversity per million T cells fell roughly linearly with age, and a significant reduction was already apparent by age around 44. Estimates of total diversity based on one million sequenced T cells were considered lower bounds and underestimates. Bulk unsorted PBMC profiling prevented conclusive comparison of naive and antigen-experienced compartments. Because the CMV infection status of the donors was unknown, age-related changes in expanded clonotypes may potentially have been confounded. Compared with the aged group, the long-lived group had more naive CD4+ T cells, fewer expanded clones and increased TCR diversity, a pattern suggesting age selection. Observed TCR beta diversity correlated strongly with the percentage of naive T cells measured by flow cytometry.

The clonotype originates from a woman aged 18-29 years in good health. Input material: blood. The rearrangement joined TRBV18 to TRBJ1-6; the D gene cannot be resolved reliably. The sequenced DNA: TGTGCCAGCACTAGCTTGGCGGGAACTAATTCACCCCTCCACTTT. Its protein is CASTSLAGTNSPLHF.